A selection of T cell receptor beta chains follows, all from one sample in a study of cytomegalovirus exposure and HLA in healthy donors. Here immunoSEQ multiplex PCR was the method, and the copy in TCRdb shows in-frame clones only, minus some. Found here are about 130,000 clones, approximately 64% of them singletons; the top ten hold approximately 2.5%. Source material: PBMCs. Every receptor here comes from a woman between 35 and 50 years old in good health and CMV-seronegative. Each CDR3 is given with its conserved first and last residue. The D gene is left open where the match is weak. Only part of the rows carry a size: once, few, many, or a class if the clone is expanded.

j_gene,v_gene,abundance,d_gene,CDR3aa,CDR3nt
TRBJ1-2,TRBV6-6,NA,NA,CASSYSPRYNYGYTF,TGTGCCAGCAGTTACTCGCCGCGTTATAACTATGGCTACACCTTC
TRBJ1-2,TRBV4-2,NA,NA,CASSQDLGRNYGYTF,TGTGCCAGCAGCCAAGACCTGGGGAGAAACTATGGCTACACCTTC
TRBJ1-2,TRBV30,few,NA,CAWSPGLPGASGYTF,TGTGCCTGGAGTCCGGGACTTCCTGGGGCGAGTGGCTACACCTTC
TRBJ2-1,TRBV7-9,NA,TRBD1,CASSLVTGGLNEQFF,TGTGCCAGCAGCTTAGTGACAGGGGGCTTAAATGAGCAGTTCTTC
TRBJ2-1,TRBV28,NA,TRBD1,CASSRSLGTGRFNEQFF,TGTGCCAGCAGCCGCTCCCTGGGGACAGGGCGATTCAATGAGCAGTTCTTC
TRBJ1-5,TRBV27,NA,TRBD1,CASSPHTGTGRNQPQHF,TGTGCCAGCAGTCCGCACACCGGGACAGGACGCAATCAGCCCCAGCATTTT
TRBJ1-3,TRBV18,few,NA,CASSPPQGNTIYF,TGTGCCAGCTCACCACCACAGGGAAACACCATATATTTT
TRBJ2-3,TRBV5-6,NA,NA,CASSKGLAQDTQYF,TGTGCCAGCAGCAAGGGACTGGCGCAGGATACGCAGTATTTT
TRBJ1-2,TRBV9,few,TRBD1,CASSQGGPSGYTF,TGTGCCAGCAGCCAAGGGGGCCCCAGCGGCTACACCTTC
TRBJ1-1,TRBV6-1,NA,TRBD1,CAGDRGPMNTEAFF,TGTGCCGGCGACAGGGGGCCGATGAACACTGAAGCTTTCTTT
TRBJ1-1,TRBV5-1,few,TRBD1,CASSFPDRETEAFF,TGCGCCAGCAGCTTCCCGGACAGGGAGACTGAAGCTTTCTTT
TRBJ1-1,TRBV4-1,few,TRBD1,CASSRRPGQMNTEAFF,TGCGCCAGCAGCCGGAGGCCGGGACAGATGAACACTGAAGCTTTCTTT
TRBJ2-5,TRBV5-4,once,TRBD2,CASSSGGAGETQYF,TGTGCCAGCTCTAGCGGGGGGGCCGGGGAGACCCAGTACTTC
TRBJ1-2,TRBV10-3,once,NA,CAISESRDTYGYTF,TGTGCCATCAGTGAGAGCCGGGACACCTATGGCTACACCTTC
TRBJ1-1,TRBV29-1,NA,NA,CSVDRGMNTEAFF,TGCAGCGTTGACAGGGGCATGAACACTGAAGCTTTCTTT
TRBJ2-3,TRBV7-6,NA,TRBD2,CASSSSGGAGDTQYF,TGTGCCAGCAGCTCTAGCGGGGGGGCCGGGGATACGCAGTATTTT
TRBJ2-2,TRBV30,NA,NA,CAWSPRSGELFF,TGTGCCTGGAGTCCCAGATCCGGGGAGCTGTTTTTT
TRBJ2-5,TRBV6-5,NA,TRBD1,CASSYSDRQETQYF,TGTGCCAGCAGTTACTCGGACAGGCAAGAGACCCAGTACTTC
TRBJ2-1,TRBV11-2,NA,TRBD2,CASSPGLAGPNEQFF,TGTGCCAGCAGCCCGGGACTAGCGGGCCCTAATGAGCAGTTCTTC
TRBJ1-1,TRBV5-1,NA,TRBD1,CASSIDRDGAFF,TGCGCCAGCAGCATAGACAGGGACGGAGCTTTCTTT
TRBJ1-3,TRBV7-2,NA,TRBD1,CASSLVPGTGRNTIYF,TGTGCCAGCAGCTTAGTCCCGGGGACAGGGCGAAACACCATATATTTT
TRBJ2-7,TRBV10-3,NA,TRBD1,CAISERQGISYEQYF,TGTGCCATCAGTGAGCGACAGGGGATCTCCTACGAGCAGTACTTC
TRBJ2-7,TRBV11-2,NA,NA,CASSWGLASSYEQYF,TGTGCCAGCAGCTGGGGACTGGCGAGCTCCTACGAGCAGTACTTC
TRBJ2-5,TRBV19,NA,TRBD1,CASSPQGAETQYF,TGTGCCAGTAGTCCACAGGGGGCGGAGACCCAGTACTTC
TRBJ1-1,TRBV5-1,NA,NA,CASSLGEFRVTEAFF,TGCGCCAGCAGCTTGGGTGAGTTTCGAGTCACTGAAGCTTTCTTT
TRBJ2-7,TRBV7-3,once,TRBD1,CASSPGQGYEQYF,TGTGCCAGCAGCCCCGGACAGGGTTACGAGCAGTACTTC
TRBJ1-5,TRBV6-5,NA,NA,CASSLQGPQHF,TGTGCCAGCAGTTTGCAGGGGCCCCAGCATTTT
TRBJ1-5,TRBV5-5,NA,NA,CASSLSFNQPQHF,TGTGCCAGCAGCTTGTCTTTCAATCAGCCCCAGCATTTT
TRBJ2-5,TRBV6-1,NA,NA,CASSEATTSGLGETQYF,TGTGCCAGCAGTGAAGCAACTACTTCAGGGTTGGGCGAGACCCAGTACTTC
TRBJ2-5,TRBV10-2,few,TRBD2,CASRDLLAGVRAETQYF,TGCGCCAGCAGAGACCTTCTAGCGGGGGTAAGGGCGGAGACCCAGTACTTC
TRBJ1-4,TRBV7-5,NA,NA,CVRSRNDGTSREKLFF,TGTGTCAGAAGCCGAAATGACGGAACATCGAGGGAAAAACTGTTTTTT
TRBJ2-6,TRBV30,NA,NA,CAWTVQGTGANVLTF,TGTGCCTGGACCGTTCAGGGAACGGGGGCCAACGTCCTGACTTTC
TRBJ2-5,TRBV30,once,NA,CAWSVSEQAKAQYF,TGTGCCTGGAGTGTTTCCGAACAGGCTAAAGCGCAGTACTTC
TRBJ1-5,TRBV28,NA,NA,CASSLGGAGQPQHF,TGTGCCAGCAGTTTGGGGGGAGCGGGTCAGCCCCAGCATTTT
TRBJ2-3,TRBV4-3,NA,TRBD2,CASSHREAGGLTDTQYF,TGCGCCAGCAGCCACAGGGAGGCGGGGGGCCTCACAGATACGCAGTATTTT
TRBJ2-5,TRBV6-5,NA,NA,CASSYRTVEETQYF,TGTGCCAGCAGTTATAGGACAGTCGAGGAGACCCAGTACTTC
TRBJ2-7,TRBV9,NA,TRBD2,CASSARGLADEQYF,TGTGCCAGCAGCGCCCGAGGACTAGCGGACGAGCAGTACTTC
TRBJ1-6,TRBV5-4,NA,NA,CASSIDQSPLHF,TGTGCCAGCAGCATCGATCAGTCACCCCTCCACTTT
TRBJ2-1,TRBV2,NA,NA,CASSESRSYNEQFF,TGTGCCAGCAGTGAATCCCGCTCCTACAATGAGCAGTTCTTC
TRBJ2-2,TRBV11-2,many,TRBD1,CASSLTTGVTGELFF,TGTGCCAGCAGCTTAACAACAGGGGTCACCGGGGAGCTGTTTTTT
TRBJ1-5,TRBV2,NA,NA,CASTPDTSNQPQHF,TGTGCCAGCACCCCAGACACTAGCAATCAGCCCCAGCATTTT
TRBJ1-1,TRBV7-2,NA,NA,CASSLVQGGEAFF,TGTGCCAGCAGCTTAGTCCAGGGCGGTGAAGCTTTCTTT
TRBJ2-5,TRBV7-9,NA,NA,CASSPGVAIPSTQYF,TGTGCCAGCAGCCCCGGGGTAGCGATACCATCGACCCAGTACTTC
TRBJ2-2,TRBV27,NA,NA,CASSRRRLGENTGELFF,TGTGCCAGTTCACGGAGAAGGCTAGGCGAGAACACCGGGGAGCTGTTTTTT